Listed below are T cell receptor beta chains from one sample, sequenced in a study of circulating CD8 cells and anti-PD-1 response in melanoma. TCRdb called the reads again in MiXCR, with one record for every CDR3 protein. The sample has under 500 distinct CDR3 sequences; under 7.5% are singletons. Sequencing used CD8+ T cells from PBMCs, obtained at baseline or after one month of anti-PD-1 therapy (not recorded which). Receptors were obtained from a human donor with melanoma. CDR3s leave out the opening cysteine and the closing phenylalanine or tryptophan.

v_gene	len	j_gene	CDR3aa
TRBV6-2/TRBV6-3	12	TRBJ2-7	ASSHDPSSYEQY
TRBV4-1	13	TRBJ2-5	ASSQETGALGTQY
TRBV20-1	9	TRBJ1-1	SARRSTEAF
TRBV4-1	10	TRBJ1-1	ASSHLTGRAF
TRBV4-3	13	TRBJ2-7	ASSQVRGQYDEQY
TRBV27	15	TRBJ2-6	ASSLSRGGTGANVLT
TRBV29-1	16	TRBJ1-2	SVENLVDSQFPNYGYT
TRBV12-3/TRBV12-4	11	TRBJ2-7	ASSIGTAYEQY
TRBV7-3	13	TRBJ2-3	ASRSTSGGLDTQY
TRBV12-3/TRBV12-4	14	TRBJ2-7	ASGPGTSGATYEQY
TRBV19	13	TRBJ2-1	ASSTTSGDYNEQF
TRBV4-2	13	TRBJ1-2	ASSQAGEGFDGYT